This is a list of T cell receptor beta chains from one sample in a study of TIL therapy for anti-PD-1-resistant metastatic lung cancer. Assay: immunoSEQ multiplex PCR; the TCRdb copy retains only in-frame clones and omits some. The repertoire holds some 37,000 clones, 70% to 75% seen once, with about 5.7% in the top ten. The input for sequencing was blood, taken at baseline. These receptors all stem from a person aged 25-85 years with non-small cell lung cancer. Each CDR3 is given with its conserved first and last residue. The D gene is left open where the match is weak. Expanded clones get a size class; other rows say once, few or many, or leave the size out.

>once|TRBD1|TRBJ1-3|TRBV6-5
CASSRRDRSGNTIYF
TGTGCCAGCAGCAGAAGGGACAGGTCTGGAAACACCATATATTTT
>-|TRBD1|TRBJ2-7|TRBV5-1
CASSRDREAYEQYF
TGCGCCAGCAGCCGGGACAGGGAAGCCTACGAGCAGTACTTC
>-|TRBD2|TRBJ2-7|TRBV18
CASSPSGLAGYEQYF
TGTGCCAGCTCACCCTCGGGACTAGCGGGGTACGAGCAGTACTTC
>-|TRBD1|TRBJ2-5|TRBV7-2
CASSLQGAGETQYF
TGTGCCAGCAGTCTACAGGGGGCAGGGGAGACCCAGTACTTC
>few|-|TRBJ2-3|TRBV7-2
CASSLEVALPQYF
TGTGCCAGCAGCTTAGAGGTAGCCCTGCCGCAGTATTTT
>-|-|TRBJ2-5|TRBV7-6
CASSLGRGGETQYF
TGTGCCAGCAGCTTAGGGCGAGGCGGGGAGACCCAGTACTTC
>-|TRBD1|TRBJ2-7|TRBV7-8
CATALQGASYEQYF
TGTGCCACCGCACTTCAGGGGGCCTCCTACGAGCAGTACTTC
>-|-|TRBJ1-2|TRBV5-6
CASSLVTPNYGYTF
TGTGCCAGCAGCTTGGTTACACCTAACTATGGCTACACCTTC
>-|-|TRBJ2-1|TRBV6-1
CATYPGGSEQFF
TGTGCCACCTACCCTGGGGGAAGTGAGCAGTTCTTC
>-|TRBD1|TRBJ2-3|TRBV18
CASSPRVDRGGDTQYF
TGTGCCAGCTCACCACGGGTCGACAGGGGAGGAGATACGCAGTATTTT
>-|TRBD1|TRBJ2-1|TRBV7-9
CASSPGQMENYNEQFF
TGTGCCAGCAGCCCGGGACAGATGGAAAATTACAATGAGCAGTTCTTC
>once|TRBD2|TRBJ2-3|TRBV27
CASSSRGTSGGRDTQYF
TGTGCCAGCAGTTCCCGCGGGACTAGCGGGGGAAGAGATACGCAGTATTTT
>-|-|TRBJ1-5|TRBV25-1
CASSGAGVGAQHF
TGTGCCAGCAGCGGGGCGGGAGTGGGGGCCCAGCATTTT
>-|TRBD2|TRBJ2-7|TRBV19
CASSTGLAVYYEQYF
TGTGCCAGTAGTACAGGACTAGCGGTATACTACGAGCAGTACTTC
>few|-|TRBJ2-7|TRBV7-2
CASSQQGYEQYF
TGTGCCAGCAGCCAACAGGGATACGAGCAGTACTTC
>-|TRBD2|TRBJ2-3|TRBV7-3
CASSLTSSGGRRTDTQYF
TGTGCCAGCAGCTTAACCTCTAGCGGGGGGAGGCGCACAGATACGCAGTATTTT